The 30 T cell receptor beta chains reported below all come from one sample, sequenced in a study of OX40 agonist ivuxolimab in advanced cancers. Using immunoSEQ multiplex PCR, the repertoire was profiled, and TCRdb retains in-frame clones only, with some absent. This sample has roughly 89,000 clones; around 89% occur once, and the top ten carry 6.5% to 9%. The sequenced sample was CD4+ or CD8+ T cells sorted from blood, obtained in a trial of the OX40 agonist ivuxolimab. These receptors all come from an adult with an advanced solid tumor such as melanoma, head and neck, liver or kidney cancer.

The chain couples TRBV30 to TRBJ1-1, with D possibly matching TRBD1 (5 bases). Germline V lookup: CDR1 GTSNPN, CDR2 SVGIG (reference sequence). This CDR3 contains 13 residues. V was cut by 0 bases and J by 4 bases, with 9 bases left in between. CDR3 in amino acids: CAWSVSGGTEAFF. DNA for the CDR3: TGTGCCTGGAGTGTATCTGGGGGCACTGAAGCTTTCTTT.

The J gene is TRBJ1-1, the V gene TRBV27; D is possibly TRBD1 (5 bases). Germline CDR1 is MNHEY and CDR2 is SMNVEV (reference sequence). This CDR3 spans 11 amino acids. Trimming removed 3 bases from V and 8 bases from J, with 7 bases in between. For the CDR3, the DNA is TGTGCCAGCAGTTTCGGGACGGAAGCTTTCTTT. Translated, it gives CASSFGTEAFF.

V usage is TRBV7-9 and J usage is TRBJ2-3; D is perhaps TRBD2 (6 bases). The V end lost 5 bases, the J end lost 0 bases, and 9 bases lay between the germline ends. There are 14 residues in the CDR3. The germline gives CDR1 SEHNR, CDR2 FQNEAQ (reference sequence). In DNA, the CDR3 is TGTGCCAGCAGCCCGGGAGCTAGCACAGATACGCAGTATTTT. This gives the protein CASSPGASTDTQYF. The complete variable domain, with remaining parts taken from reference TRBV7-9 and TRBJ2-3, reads DTGVSQNPRHKITKRGQNVTFRCDPISEHNRLYWYRQTLGQGPEFLTYFQNEAQLEKSRLLSDRFSAERPKGSFSTLEIQRTEQGDSAMYLCASSPGASTDTQYFGPGTRLTVL.

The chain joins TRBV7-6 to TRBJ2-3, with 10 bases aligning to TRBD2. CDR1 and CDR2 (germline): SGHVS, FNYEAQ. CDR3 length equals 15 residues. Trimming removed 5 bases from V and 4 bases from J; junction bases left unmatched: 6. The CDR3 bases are TGTGCCAGCAGCGACCTAGCGGGAGAGCCAGATACGCAGTATTTT. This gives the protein CASSDLAGEPDTQYF.

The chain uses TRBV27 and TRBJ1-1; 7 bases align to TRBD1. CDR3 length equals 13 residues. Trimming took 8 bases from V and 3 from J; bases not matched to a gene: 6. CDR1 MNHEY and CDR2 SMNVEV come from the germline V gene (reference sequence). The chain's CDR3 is CASGEQGYTEAFF. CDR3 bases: TGTGCCAGCGGCGAACAGGGGTACACTGAAGCTTTCTTT.

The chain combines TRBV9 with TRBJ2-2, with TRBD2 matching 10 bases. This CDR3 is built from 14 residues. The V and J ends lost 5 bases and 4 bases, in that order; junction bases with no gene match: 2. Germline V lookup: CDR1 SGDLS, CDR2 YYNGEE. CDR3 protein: CASRRLAGTGELFF. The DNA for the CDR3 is TGTGCCAGCAGAAGACTAGCGGGCACCGGGGAGCTGTTTTTT. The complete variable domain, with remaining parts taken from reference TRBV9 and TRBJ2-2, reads DSGVTQTPKHLITATGQRVTLRCSPRSGDLSVYWYQQSLDQGLQFLIQYYNGEERAKGNILERFSAQQFPDLHSELNLSSLELGDSALYFCASRRLAGTGELFFGEGSRLTVL.

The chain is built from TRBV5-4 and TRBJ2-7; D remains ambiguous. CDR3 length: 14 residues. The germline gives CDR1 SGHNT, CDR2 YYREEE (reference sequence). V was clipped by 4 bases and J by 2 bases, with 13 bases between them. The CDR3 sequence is CASSPSKGPYEQYF. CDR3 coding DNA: TGTGCCAGCAGCCCCTCGAAGGGCCCCTACGAGCAGTACTTC.

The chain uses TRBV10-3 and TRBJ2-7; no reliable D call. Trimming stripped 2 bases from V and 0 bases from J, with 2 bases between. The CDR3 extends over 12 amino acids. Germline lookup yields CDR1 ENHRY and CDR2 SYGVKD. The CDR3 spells CAISESSYEQYF. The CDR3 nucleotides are TGTGCCATCAGTGAGAGCTCCTACGAGCAGTACTTC.

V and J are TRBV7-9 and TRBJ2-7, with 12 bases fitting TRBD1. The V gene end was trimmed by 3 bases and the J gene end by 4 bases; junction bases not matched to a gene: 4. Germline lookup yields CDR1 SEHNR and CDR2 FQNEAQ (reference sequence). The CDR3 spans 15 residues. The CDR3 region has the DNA TGTGCCAGCAGCTTCGGGACAGGGGGCTTTTACGAGCAGTACTTC. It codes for CASSFGTGGFYEQYF.

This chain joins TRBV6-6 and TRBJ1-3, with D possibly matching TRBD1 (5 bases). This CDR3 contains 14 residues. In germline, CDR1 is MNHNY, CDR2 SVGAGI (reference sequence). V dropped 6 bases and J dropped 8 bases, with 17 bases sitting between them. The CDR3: CASSETESGDTIYF. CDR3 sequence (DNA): TGTGCCAGCAGCGAGACAGAATCTGGGGACACCATATATTTT.

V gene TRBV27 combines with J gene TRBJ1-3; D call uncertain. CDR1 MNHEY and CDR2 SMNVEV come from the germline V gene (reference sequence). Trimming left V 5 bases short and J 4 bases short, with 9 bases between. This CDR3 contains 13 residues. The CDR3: CASSVIQGNTIYF. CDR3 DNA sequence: TGTGCCAGCAGTGTAATACAGGGAAACACCATATATTTT.

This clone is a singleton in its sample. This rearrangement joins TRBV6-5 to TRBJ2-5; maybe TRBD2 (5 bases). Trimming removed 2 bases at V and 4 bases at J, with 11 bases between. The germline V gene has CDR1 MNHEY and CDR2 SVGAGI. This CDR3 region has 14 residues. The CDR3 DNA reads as TGTGCCAGCAGTTACCGCCCGGCGGGAGAGACCCAGTACTTC. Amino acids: CASSYRPAGETQYF.

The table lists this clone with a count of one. CDR3: CASSLGRAGTGELFF. CDR3 nucleotides: TGTGCCAGCAGTTTAGGCAGGGCGGGCACCGGGGAGCTGTTTTTT. The rearrangement links TRBV27 to TRBJ2-2; D tentatively fits TRBD1 or TRBD2 (5 bases each). Per the germline V gene, CDR1 is MNHEY and CDR2 is SMNVEV (reference sequence). Deletions cut 2 bases from V and 4 bases from J, with 11 bases between. This CDR3 spans 15 amino acids.

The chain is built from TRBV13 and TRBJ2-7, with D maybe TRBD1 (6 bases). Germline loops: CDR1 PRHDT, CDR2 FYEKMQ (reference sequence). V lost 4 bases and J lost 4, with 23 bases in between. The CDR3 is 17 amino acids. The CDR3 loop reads CASSSAFVRGEGYEQYF. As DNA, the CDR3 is TGTGCCAGCAGCTCCGCGTTTGTCAGGGGCGAAGGTTACGAGCAGTACTTC.

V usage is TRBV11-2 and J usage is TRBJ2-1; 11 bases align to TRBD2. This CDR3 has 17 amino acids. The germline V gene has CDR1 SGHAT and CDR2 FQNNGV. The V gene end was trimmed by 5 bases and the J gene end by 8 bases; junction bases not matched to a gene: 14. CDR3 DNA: TGTGCCAGCAGCCCCGGCGCCTTAGCGGGAGGGCCGGATGAGCAGTTCTTC. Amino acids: CASSPGALAGGPDEQFF.

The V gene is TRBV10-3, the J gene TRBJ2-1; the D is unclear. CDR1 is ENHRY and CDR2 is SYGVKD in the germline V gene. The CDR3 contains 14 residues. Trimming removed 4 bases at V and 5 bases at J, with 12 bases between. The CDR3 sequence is CAISGNERNNEQFF. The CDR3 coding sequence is TGTGCCATCAGTGGGAATGAACGGAACAATGAGCAGTTCTTC.

As DNA, the CDR3 is TGTGCCAGCAGCTTGGTCGGGGAGGGGACCCAGTACTTC. Its protein is CASSLVGEGTQYF. This sequence joins TRBV5-6 and TRBJ2-5; TRBD2 matches 7 bases. The CDR3 length is 13 residues. V was pared by 0 bases and J by 7 bases, with 3 bases of the junction left unmatched. Germline V gene lookup returns CDR1 SGHDT and CDR2 YYEEEE. Drawing the rest from reference TRBV5-6 and TRBJ2-5, the complete variable domain is DAGVTQSPTHLIKTRGQQVTLRCSPKSGHDTVSWYQQALGQGPQFIFQYYEEEERQRGNFPDRFSGHQFPNYSSELNVNALLLGDSALYLCASSLVGEGTQYFGPGTRLLVL.

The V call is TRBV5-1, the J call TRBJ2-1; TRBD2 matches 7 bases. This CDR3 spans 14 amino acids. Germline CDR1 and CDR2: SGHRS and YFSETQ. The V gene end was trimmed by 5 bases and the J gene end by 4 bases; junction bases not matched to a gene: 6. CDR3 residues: CASRETGGYNEQFF. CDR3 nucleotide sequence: TGCGCCAGCAGAGAGACGGGAGGTTACAATGAGCAGTTCTTC.

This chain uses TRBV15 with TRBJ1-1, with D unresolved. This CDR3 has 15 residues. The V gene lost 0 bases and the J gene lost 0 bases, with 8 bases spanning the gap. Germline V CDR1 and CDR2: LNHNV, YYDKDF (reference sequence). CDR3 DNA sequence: TGTGCCACCAGCAGAGAACCCAAAGTGAACACTGAAGCTTTCTTT. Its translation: CATSREPKVNTEAFF.

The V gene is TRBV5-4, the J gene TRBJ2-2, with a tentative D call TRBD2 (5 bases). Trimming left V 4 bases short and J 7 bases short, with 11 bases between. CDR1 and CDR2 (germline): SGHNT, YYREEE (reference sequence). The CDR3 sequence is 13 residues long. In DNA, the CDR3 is TGTGCCAGCAGCCCCTTTCGGGGCGGGGAGCTGTTTTTT. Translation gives CASSPFRGGELFF.

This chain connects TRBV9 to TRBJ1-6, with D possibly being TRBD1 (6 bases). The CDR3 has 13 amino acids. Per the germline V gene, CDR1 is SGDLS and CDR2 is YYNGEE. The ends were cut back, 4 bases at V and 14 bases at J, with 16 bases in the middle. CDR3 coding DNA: TGTGCCAGCAGCACCCGACAGGAGGAGGCCCTCCACTTT. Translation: CASSTRQEEALHF.

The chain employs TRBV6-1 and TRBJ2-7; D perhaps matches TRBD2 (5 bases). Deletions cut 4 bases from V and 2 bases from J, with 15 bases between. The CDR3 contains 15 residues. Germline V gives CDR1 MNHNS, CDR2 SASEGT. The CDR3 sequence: CASSVSRGIAYEQYF. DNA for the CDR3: TGTGCCAGCAGTGTTTCTCGGGGAATAGCCTACGAGCAGTACTTC.

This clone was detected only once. CDR3 bases: TGTGCCAGCAGTCGTCCACAGGGGAACTATGGCTACACCTTC. Translation gives CASSRPQGNYGYTF. V gene TRBV6-5 combines with J gene TRBJ1-2, with 7 bases identical to TRBD1. The germline gives CDR1 MNHEY, CDR2 SVGAGI. The CDR3 runs 14 residues. Trimming at V came to 5 bases and at J to 2 bases, leaving 5 bases not matched to a gene.

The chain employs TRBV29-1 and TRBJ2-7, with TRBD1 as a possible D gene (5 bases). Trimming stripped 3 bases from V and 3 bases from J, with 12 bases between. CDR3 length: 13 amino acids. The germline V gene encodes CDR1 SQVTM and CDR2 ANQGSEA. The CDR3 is CSVEAGLNYEQYF. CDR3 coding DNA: TGCAGCGTTGAGGCAGGGCTAAACTACGAGCAGTACTTC.

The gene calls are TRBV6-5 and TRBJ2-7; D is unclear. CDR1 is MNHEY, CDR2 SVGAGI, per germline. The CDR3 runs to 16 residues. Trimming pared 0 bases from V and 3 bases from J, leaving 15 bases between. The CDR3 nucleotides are TGTGCCAGCAGTTACTCGATAGCCCTTCAAGGCTACGAGCAGTACTTC. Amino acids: CASSYSIALQGYEQYF.

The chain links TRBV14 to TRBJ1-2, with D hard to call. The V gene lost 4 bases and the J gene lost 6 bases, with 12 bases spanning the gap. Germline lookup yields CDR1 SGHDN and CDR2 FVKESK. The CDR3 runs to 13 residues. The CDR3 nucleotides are TGTGCCAGCAGCCGGACCTCCTCCGATGGCTACACCTTC. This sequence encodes CASSRTSSDGYTF.

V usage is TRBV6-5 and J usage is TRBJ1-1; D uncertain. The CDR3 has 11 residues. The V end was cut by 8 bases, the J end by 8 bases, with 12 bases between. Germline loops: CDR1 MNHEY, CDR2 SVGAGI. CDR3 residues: CASCSSGEAFF. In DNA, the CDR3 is TGTGCCAGCTGTAGCTCGGGAGAAGCTTTCTTT.

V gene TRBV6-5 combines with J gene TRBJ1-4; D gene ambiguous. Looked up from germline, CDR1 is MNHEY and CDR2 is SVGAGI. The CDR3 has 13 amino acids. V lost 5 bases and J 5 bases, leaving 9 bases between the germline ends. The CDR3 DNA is TGTGCCAGCAGTACTACAGAAAATGAAAAACTGTTTTTT. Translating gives CASSTTENEKLFF.

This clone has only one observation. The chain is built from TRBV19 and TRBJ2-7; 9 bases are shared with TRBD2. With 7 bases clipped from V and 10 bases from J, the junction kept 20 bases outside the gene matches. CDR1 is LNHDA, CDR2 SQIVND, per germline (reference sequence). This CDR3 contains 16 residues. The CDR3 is CASIAPPGGASGVQYF. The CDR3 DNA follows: TGTGCCAGTATTGCTCCACCCGGTGGGGCTAGCGGGGTTCAGTACTTC. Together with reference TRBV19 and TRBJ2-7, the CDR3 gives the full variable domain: DGGITQSPKYLFRKEGQNVTLSCEQNLNHDAMYWYRQDPGQGLRLIYYSQIVNDFQKGDIAEGYSVSREKKESFPLTVTSAQKNPTAFYLCASIAPPGGASGVQYFGPGTRLTVT.

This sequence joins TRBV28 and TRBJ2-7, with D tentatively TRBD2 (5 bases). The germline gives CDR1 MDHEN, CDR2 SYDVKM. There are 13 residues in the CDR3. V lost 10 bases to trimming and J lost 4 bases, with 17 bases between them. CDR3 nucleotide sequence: TGTGCCACCACTGGATCGGGAAGTTACGAGCAGTACTTC. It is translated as CATTGSGSYEQYF.